This TCR beta chain was recorded in a study of cytomegalovirus exposure and HLA in healthy donors (dated by TCRdb to the late 2010s). For context, the study as a whole: According to an earlier analysis of a few hundred of the donors, 150 million to 200 million T cells yielded 117 million unique TCR beta sequences and 276 Gb of sequence data. About 280 gigabases of sequencing data and tens of millions of unique TCR sequences were included in an early release covering over 600 HLA-typed donors. Among the roughly 400 genotyped donors, around 81% belonged to the genetic ancestry cluster associated with self-reported Caucasian donors. The study was designed to test whether signatures of past pathogen exposure could be identified by cataloging public T cell receptors. The study profiled the T cell repertoires of 500 to 800 subjects by immunosequencing and related them to cytomegalovirus serostatus. Besides the first cohort of roughly 660 subjects, a separate validation cohort made up of about 120 different subjects was used. To predict cytomegalovirus infection status, the study combined high-throughput TCR immunosequencing, statistical association of individual TCRs with disease status, and machine learning. A later analysis re-examined previously published TCR beta repertoires from about 670 donors and added high-resolution HLA genotyping to investigate patterns of TCR occurrence. Rather than drawing on any new phenotypic data, the later analysis identified candidate immune exposures from TCR beta sequences and the way those sequences occurred across donors. In an earlier analysis of a few hundred of the donors, high-throughput TCR beta sequencing was used to judge whether each TCR beta V gene segment behaved as functional or pseudogenic. Donor age, sex, ethnicity and CMV serostatus were collected together with the repertoire data. A later genetic analysis took genome-wide SNP genotypes for about 55% of the 666 donors and used that subset as a discovery cohort. All discovery cohort repertoires had been generated on a single sequencing platform. HLA typing covered class I and class II loci at four-digit resolution. The number of typed donors differed by locus: roughly 629-640 for A, B, C, DRB1 and DQB1; some 500 for DQA1; roughly 600 for DPA1; and around 450 for DPB1. A few DR-DQ haplotypes were handled as single units for association and clustering because linkage in the cohort was strong. Across some 400 genotyped donors of the cohort, an average of about 240,000 unique TCR beta nucleotide sequences per donor were sequenced, and roughly 20% of those sequences were non-productive. Findings and caveats that apply to the study as a whole: Because counts were too low, some 16 rarely observed V segments, including chromosome 9 orphons, were excluded from the earlier analysis of some 590 of the donors. The sequencing pipeline was judged likely to have produced a cluster of highly shared sequence variants as a technical artifact. In a later analysis, the rate of TCR association differed among HLA loci, with DRB1 alleles having the most associated TCRs and HLA-C alleles having the fewest. When HLA alleles, especially DR and DQ, strongly co-occurred, attributing TCR associations to individual alleles was difficult. Because the 87-base-pair reads could not distinguish some IMGT-functional V segments, including TRBV6-2 and TRBV6-3, those segments were excluded. Correlated functional status among segregating V segments might reflect linkage disequilibrium, but an unknown experimental factor could not be ruled out. This cohort had only TCR beta chains sequenced, and the lack of alpha or paired-chain data limited which features could be detected. Most TCR sequences were seen in very few donors, while some public TCRs were found in many individuals. In a later analysis, HLA-associated TCR beta chains were found to be more clonally expanded and to have lower generation probabilities than equally common non-associated chains. A total of some 180 TCR beta chains were listed by the study as associated with cytomegalovirus. In an earlier analysis of some 540 of the donors, most TCR beta V segments appeared in productive rearrangements about 90% or about 30% of the time, broadly matching IMGT annotations. A further reported finding was that TCR beta sequences accurately predicted the HLA-A and HLA-B alleles for most subjects in the first cohort. According to a later analysis, parvovirus B19, influenza, CMV and Epstein-Barr virus appeared linked to several top co-occurrence clusters. The presence/absence analyses assumed that sequencing depth was roughly uniform across donors, and that assumption may not be true. An association between a missense DCLRE1C variant and V-gene and J-gene trimming of TCR beta chains was found in a later genetic analysis and replicated in an independent cohort. In both the original and validation cohorts, the classifier was reported to diagnose cytomegalovirus status with high specificity and sensitivity. Because HLA typing was unavailable for some donors at each locus, only the typed subset was used in association tests. The authors suggested that the approach could potentially be generalized to other disease states and immunological phenotypes. In a later analysis, most CMV-associated TCR beta chains were found to appear HLA-restricted, with HLA associations seemingly driven largely by CMV exposure. Compared with the approximately 700-donor mean, donors in an Asian-associated ancestry cluster had fewer N-insertions in productive TCRs, according to a later genetic analysis. The only immune exposure information available for the cohort was CMV serostatus. In vitro tests confirmed that three of the cytomegalovirus-associated TCR beta chains recognize cytomegalovirus antigens. A later analysis associated 15,000 to 20,000 TCR beta sequences with specific HLA alleles at a false discovery rate of 0.05.

The method was the immunoSEQ multiplex PCR assay. For the multiplex PCR, a mixture combining 60 forward primers for TCR Vbeta segments and 13 reverse primers for TCR Jbeta segments was used. A multiplex PCR assay on genomic DNA amplified the CDR3 region of rearranged TCR beta genes. On the Illumina HiSeq System, the amplified TCR beta libraries were sequenced as 87-base-pair reads. On the authors' methods: In a later analysis, 70 million to 95 million unique TCR beta chains were counted across the 500 to 700 repertoires, and approximately 11 million of these chains were shared by at least two donors. Raw reads were error-corrected and collapsed into unique sequences with a nearest-neighbor algorithm that merged closely related sequences to remove PCR and sequencing errors. Alignment of CDR3 sequences to IMGT reference sequences was used to assign V, D and J gene segments. Each retained sequence needed at least a six-nucleotide match to both a V gene segment and a J gene segment. Rearrangements were classified as productive when the CDR3 lacked stop codons and remained in frame with V and J, and all other rearrangements were classified as non-productive. Following IMGT convention, CDR3 was defined as the stretch from the second conserved V-encoded cysteine up to the conserved J-encoded phenylalanine. In an earlier analysis of more than 550 of the donors, sequences lacking an unambiguous match to a single V gene segment were excluded. In an earlier analysis of 587 of the donors, a V segment was called functional when productive rearrangements were above 56.7%, and segregating when the standard deviation between donors exceeded 5%. A statistical classification framework was built for diagnosing cytomegalovirus status from the catalog of TCR beta chain sequences. In a later analysis, V and J genes were assigned by comparing TCR nucleotide sequences against IMGT/GENE-DB human TR gene sequences. Using the TCRdist pipeline, a later analysis assigned CDR3 sequences along with most-parsimonious VDJ recombination scenarios. In a later analysis, each TCR beta chain was defined by its CDR3 amino acid sequence together with its V-gene family, and reads without a unique V-gene family were excluded. As a way to deal with suspected cross-contamination and a sequencing artifact, a later analysis dropped over 550 nucleotide sequences that were highly shared and had low generation probability. For each public chain, a later analysis derived a clonal expansion index from normalized ranks of inferred template counts within each repertoire. In a later analysis, generation probabilities were computed with a VDJ recombination model fitted to out-of-frame rearrangements, and the resulting probabilities were checked against IGoR. In a later analysis, hypergeometric tests were used to score TCR-TCR, TCR-HLA and TCR-CMV co-occurrence, with a repertoire-size bias correction applied to TCR pairs. A later analysis estimated false discovery rates by permuting HLA or CMV assignments 20 times. In a later analysis, co-occurring TCRs were grouped using DBSCAN, and TCRdist sequence similarity was added for clustering within HLA-allele-positive subsets. Repertoires with fewer than 30,000 or more than 120,000 public chains were left out of co-occurrence clustering, as were about 5 repertoires with anomalous nucleotide sharing. Here the immuneACCESS table is served through TCRdb, limited to in-frame sequences with V and J called. Missing clones are a known gap in these copies; in checked studies unresolved V genes cover under half, and the rest lacks a known reason. The DNA gave D and trimming, while V, J and clone size come from that table. For this sample the table gives about 130,000 clones, of which under 12% were detected only once. 4% to 5% of the sample lies in the top ten.

The germline V gene (reference sequence) yields SEHNR for CDR1 and FQNEAQ for CDR2. Reading from cysteine to phenylalanine, the CDR3 counts 16 amino acids. Kept here is only the CDR3 DNA, which spans 48 bases and is read in frame from base 1. V is reduced by 3 bases and J by 0 bases, leaving a spacing of 12 bases between them. Worth noting for this clone: Its antigen is unknown. Base qualities are not at hand, and no much larger clone is one base apart.

The cohort comprised 666 healthy bone marrow donors. At the time of sampling, every cohort member was nominally healthy, though immune exposures that went unrecorded were likely present. The donor was CMV seropositive and was included in the group of 270 or so seropositive cohort members. Every donor gave a peripheral blood sample, and the peripheral blood mononuclear cells from that sample were used for TCR beta sequencing. The Qiagen DNeasy Blood Extraction Kit was used to extract genomic DNA from the blood cell samples. The receptor was derived from a young woman in good health and CMV-seropositive. The sequence is built from TRBV7-9 and TRBJ2-4; the best D guess is TRBD2, with 7 bases matching. Sequences were obtained from PBMCs. The bases read TGTGCCAGCAGCTTGGCGGGGGCCCTAGCCAAAAACATTCAGTACTTC. This yields the protein CASSLAGALAKNIQYF.